This entry features one TCR beta chain sequence. As yet, its antigen is unknown. The assay was immunoSEQ multiplex PCR, and TCRdb's table has in-frame clones only and misses some. This table holds approximately 150,000 clones, roughly 92% found once. The data derive from a study of T cell responses to AZD1222 COVID-19 vaccine. General observations from the study: The peak T cell response came first, and repertoires were sampled only after it. An increase in Spike-specific TCR breadth and depth was observed after two AZD1222 doses. The reported proportion of spike-specific TCRs targeting unmutated variant regions was nearly half.

Per the germline V gene, CDR1 is SGHVS and CDR2 is FNYEAQ. V shed 5 bases, J shed 5 bases, and the junction held 8 bases outside the gene matches. The CDR3 sequence is 14 residues long. Second doses were pooled across both intervals (about 4 or about 12 weeks). The sample consisted of peripheral blood, taken 28 days after the second AZD1222 dose. This receptor was obtained from an adult who received the AZD1222 COVID-19 vaccine. The chain employs TRBV7-6 and TRBJ2-5; 7 bases match TRBD2. CDR3 in amino acids: CASSQGLRGETQYF. CDR3 DNA: TGTGCCAGCAGCCAGGGACTACGTGGGGAGACCCAGTACTTC.